The clone carrying this TCR beta chain occurred a few times. Its antigen is as yet unknown. Relapses following autologous stem cell transplantation were seen in all patients, with brentuximab vedotin exposure varying. Magnetic negative selection served to purify CD4+ T cells out of PBMCs that had been thawed. This entry is derived from a study of PD-1 blockade in classical Hodgkin lymphoma. Study conclusions and caveats: Although disease activity or prior therapy may be involved, causes of the repertoire differences remain undefined. CD4+ TCR diversity, unlike CD8+, climbed significantly by C4D1. Newly diagnosed patients had baseline TCR diversity that was reportedly lower than that of healthy donors. Whoever responded completely had baseline diversity much like that seen in newly diagnosed patients.

TCRdb's table, derived via immunoSEQ multiplex PCR, lists solely in-frame clones and lacks some. Seen here are over 25,000 clones, about 74% observed once, and the top ten hold around 2.3%. The source material was CD4+ T cells from blood, sampled at baseline. The receptor comes from a human donor with classical Hodgkin lymphoma.

For the CDR3, the DNA is TGTGCCAGTTTACGGGCTGGGACTGAAGCTTTCTTT. Protein product: CASLRAGTEAFF. This chain joins TRBV6-5 and TRBJ1-1; D call uncertain. CDR1 is MNHEY, CDR2 SVGAGI, per germline. Trimming left V 9 bases short and J 5 bases short, with 13 bases between. The CDR3 covers 12 residues.